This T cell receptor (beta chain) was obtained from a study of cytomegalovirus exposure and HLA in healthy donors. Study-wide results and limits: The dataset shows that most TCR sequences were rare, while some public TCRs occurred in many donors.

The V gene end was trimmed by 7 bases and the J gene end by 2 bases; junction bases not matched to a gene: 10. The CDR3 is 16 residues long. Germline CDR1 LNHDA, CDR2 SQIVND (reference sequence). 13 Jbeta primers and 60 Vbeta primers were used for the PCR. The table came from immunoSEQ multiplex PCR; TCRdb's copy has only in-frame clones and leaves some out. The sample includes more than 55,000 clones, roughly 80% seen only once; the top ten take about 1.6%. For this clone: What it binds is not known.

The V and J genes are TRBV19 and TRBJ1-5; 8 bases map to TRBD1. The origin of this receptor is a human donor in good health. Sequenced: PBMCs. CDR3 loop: CASNYREGQGNQPQHF. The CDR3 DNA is TGTGCCAGTAACTACCGTGAGGGACAGGGCAATCAGCCCCAGCATTTT.